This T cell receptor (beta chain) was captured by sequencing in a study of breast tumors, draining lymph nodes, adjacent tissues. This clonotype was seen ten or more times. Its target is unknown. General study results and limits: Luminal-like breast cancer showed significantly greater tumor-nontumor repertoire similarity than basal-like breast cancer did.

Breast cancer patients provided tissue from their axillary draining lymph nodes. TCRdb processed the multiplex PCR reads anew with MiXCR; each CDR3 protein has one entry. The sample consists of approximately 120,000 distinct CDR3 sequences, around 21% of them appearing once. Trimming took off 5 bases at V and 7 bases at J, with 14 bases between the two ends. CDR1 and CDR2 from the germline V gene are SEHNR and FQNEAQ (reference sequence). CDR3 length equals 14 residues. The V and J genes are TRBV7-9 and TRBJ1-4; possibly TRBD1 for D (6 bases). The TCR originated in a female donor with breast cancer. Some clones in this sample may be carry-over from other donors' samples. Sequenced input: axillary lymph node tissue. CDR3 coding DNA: TGTGCCAGCAGCGCCACAGGGTCGGGTGAAAAACTGTTTTTT. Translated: CASSATGSGEKLFF.